This is a list of T cell receptor beta chains from one sample in a study of blood T cell repertoires in COVID-19. Assay used: immunoSEQ multiplex PCR; TCRdb lists only in-frame clones, some missing. Of over 200,000 clones listed, about nine tenths are singletons. Sequencing input: peripheral blood. The receptor set was obtained from a woman aged 60 to 75 with acute or convalescent COVID-19. Both conserved end residues are part of each CDR3. A D gene is named only where the DNA matches it firmly. Where a row states a size, it is once, few, many or the class of an expanded clone; other rows omit it.

TRBJ2-7 TRBD2 - TRBV29-1 CSVDSGELLGQYF TGCAGCGTTGATAGCGGGGAACTCCTCGGGCAGTACTTC
TRBJ1-1 TRBD1 - TRBV15 CATSRDGRGAGTEAFF TGTGCCACCAGCAGAGATGGCAGGGGGGCAGGAACTGAAGCTTTCTTT
TRBJ1-6 TRBD1 few TRBV12-3/TRBV12-4 CASRETGNSPLHF TGTGCCAGCAGGGAGACAGGGAATTCACCCCTCCACTTT
TRBJ1-4 - - TRBV23-1 CASSQFYRVPHEKLFF TGCGCCAGCAGTCAGTTCTACAGGGTACCTCATGAAAAACTGTTTTTT
TRBJ1-2 - - TRBV5-4 CASSLDRDRGYTF TGTGCCAGCAGCTTGGACAGGGATCGAGGCTACACCTTC
TRBJ1-5 TRBD1 - TRBV3-1/TRBV3-2 CASSQEGGIGQPQHF TGTGCCAGCAGCCAAGAAGGGGGCATCGGTCAGCCCCAGCATTTT
TRBJ2-3 TRBD1 - TRBV19 CASSVQGASDTQYF TGTGCCAGTAGTGTACAGGGGGCCTCAGATACGCAGTATTTT
TRBJ2-1 TRBD1 - TRBV9 CASSVGGTGVNEQFF TGTGCCAGCAGCGTAGGAGGGACAGGGGTCAATGAGCAGTTCTTC
TRBJ1-2 - - TRBV7-9 CASSSGDSVYRGYTF TGTGCCAGCAGCTCCGGAGACTCCGTTTACCGTGGCTACACCTTC
TRBJ2-7 - once TRBV7-2 CASSLGGIGPLRPYEQYF TGTGCCAGCAGCTTAGGGGGCATTGGGCCCCTTAGACCCTACGAGCAGTACTTC
TRBJ2-4 TRBD2 - TRBV3-1/TRBV3-2 CASSRGLAGGPGNIQYF TGTGCCAGCAGCCGAGGACTAGCGGGAGGGCCCGGAAACATTCAGTACTTC
TRBJ2-6 - - TRBV7-9 CASSHSNSTASGANVLTF TGTGCCAGCAGCCACTCAAATTCTACAGCCTCTGGGGCCAACGTCCTGACTTTC
TRBJ1-2 - - TRBV6-5 CASSYGLRGGGYTF TGTGCCAGCAGTTACGGCCTGAGGGGGGGAGGCTACACCTTC
TRBJ1-2 - - TRBV18 CASSPSNELFYGYTF TGTGCCAGCTCACCATCCAACGAGCTATTCTATGGCTACACCTTC
TRBJ1-2 - - TRBV18 CASSPKLKENGYTF TGTGCCAGCTCACCAAAGCTCAAGGAGAATGGCTACACCTTC
TRBJ2-1 TRBD1 - TRBV6-5 CASRGQGYFNEQFF TGTGCCAGCAGGGGACAGGGGTACTTCAATGAGCAGTTCTTC
TRBJ1-3 - - TRBV29-1 CSATPSISGNTIYF TGCAGCGCAACACCGTCGATCTCTGGAAACACCATATATTTT
TRBJ2-3 - - TRBV3-1/TRBV3-2 CASRSQGITDTQYF TGTGCCAGCAGATCCCAGGGGATCACAGATACGCAGTATTTT
TRBJ2-1 TRBD2 - TRBV11-2 CASTLTGGAGNEQFF TGTGCCAGCACCCTTACCGGGGGGGCCGGAAATGAGCAGTTCTTC
TRBJ2-1 TRBD1 - TRBV9 CASSEGDSYNEQFF TGTGCCAGCAGCGAGGGGGACAGTTACAATGAGCAGTTCTTC
TRBJ1-1 - - TRBV5-5 CASSTTGRTEAFF TGTGCCAGCAGCACGACAGGACGCACTGAAGCTTTCTTT
TRBJ2-1 TRBD2 - TRBV6-5 CASSYSGLAGGRQFF TGTGCCAGCAGTTACTCCGGACTAGCGGGAGGGCGACAGTTCTTC
TRBJ2-3 - - TRBV5-8 CASSFTGHGSADTQYF TGTGCCAGCAGCTTTACGGGACACGGCTCAGCAGATACGCAGTATTTT
TRBJ2-5 - - TRBV11-2 CASSQHSGLRETQYF TGTGCCAGCAGCCAGCATAGCGGACTGAGAGAGACCCAGTACTTC
TRBJ2-5 - - TRBV7-9 CASSLAPPLQETQYF TGTGCCAGCAGCTTAGCGCCACCACTCCAAGAGACCCAGTACTTC
TRBJ2-7 - - TRBV9 CASSASTNYEQYF TGTGCCAGCAGCGCCTCTACTAACTACGAGCAGTACTTC
TRBJ2-7 - - TRBV19 CASTPRGSSYEQYF TGTGCCAGTACTCCGAGAGGGAGCTCCTACGAGCAGTACTTC
TRBJ1-5 - - TRBV19 CASIKGYRSNQPQHF TGTGCCAGTATTAAAGGGTACAGGAGCAATCAGCCCCAGCATTTT
TRBJ2-1 TRBD2 - TRBV5-3 CARSLADGRAYNEQFF TGTGCCAGAAGCTTGGCCGACGGGAGGGCCTACAATGAGCAGTTCTTC
TRBJ2-1 TRBD1 once TRBV3-1/TRBV3-2 CASSQDPPHPQGGVEQFF TGTGCCAGCAGCCAAGATCCACCGCACCCTCAAGGGGGCGTTGAGCAGTTCTTC
TRBJ2-7 - few TRBV4-1 CASSQSPGISYEQYF TGCGCCAGCAGCCAAAGTCCAGGCATCTCCTACGAGCAGTACTTC
TRBJ2-1 - - TRBV7-2 CASSLNRASYNEQFF TGTGCCAGCAGCTTGAACAGGGCTTCCTACAATGAGCAGTTCTTC
TRBJ1-1 TRBD1 - TRBV5-4 CASSSQGENTEAFF TGTGCCAGCAGCTCTCAGGGGGAGAACACTGAAGCTTTCTTT
TRBJ1-6 - - TRBV30 CAWGGSQSSPLHF TGTGCCTGGGGCGGGAGCCAGAGTTCACCCCTCCACTTT
TRBJ2-3 - - TRBV18 CASSPQGNTDTQYF TGTGCCAGCTCACCTCAGGGGAACACAGATACGCAGTATTTT
TRBJ2-1 TRBD2 - TRBV6-5 CASRGTSGEQFF TGTGCCAGCAGGGGGACTAGCGGAGAGCAGTTCTTC
TRBJ2-7 TRBD2 few TRBV10-1 CASSPSGGAYEQYF TGCGCCAGCAGCCCCAGCGGGGGAGCCTACGAGCAGTACTTC
TRBJ2-7 - - TRBV2 CASSELEFSYAHEQYF TGTGCCAGCAGTGAGTTGGAGTTTTCCTATGCCCACGAGCAGTACTTC
TRBJ1-6 TRBD1 once TRBV2 CASRGTGIGNSPLHF TGTGCCAGCAGGGGGACAGGGATCGGGAATTCACCCCTCCACTTT
TRBJ2-1 TRBD2 - TRBV5-1 CASSLVTSGGRDNEQFF TGCGCCAGCAGCTTGGTGACTAGCGGGGGCCGAGACAATGAGCAGTTCTTC
TRBJ1-4 TRBD1 - TRBV7-9 CASSFGQAATNEKLFF TGTGCCAGCAGTTTTGGACAGGCGGCAACTAATGAAAAACTGTTTTTT
TRBJ2-5 TRBD1 - TRBV27 CAIARTGWETQYF TGTGCCATAGCAAGGACAGGGTGGGAGACCCAGTACTTC
TRBJ2-5 TRBD2 - TRBV5-1 CASSLALAVGETQYF TGCGCCAGCAGCTTGGCCCTAGCGGTAGGAGAGACCCAGTACTTC
TRBJ2-5 TRBD2 - TRBV3-1/TRBV3-2 CASSQTSGRSRRETQYF TGTGCCAGCAGCCAAACTAGCGGGAGATCTAGAAGGGAGACCCAGTACTTC
TRBJ1-2 - few TRBV3-1/TRBV3-2 CASSQRTAYGYTF TGTGCCAGCAGCCAGAGGACAGCCTATGGCTACACCTTC
TRBJ1-1 - - TRBV30 CAWSVHPRGDTEAFF TGTGCCTGGAGTGTACATCCCCGGGGGGACACTGAAGCTTTCTTT
TRBJ1-5 - - TRBV7-8 CASTGRESNQPQHF TGTGCCAGCACAGGGCGGGAAAGCAATCAGCCCCAGCATTTT
TRBJ2-3 TRBD2 - TRBV5-8 CASERGPPSTDTQYF TGTGCCTCCGAGCGGGGGCCTCCTAGCACAGATACGCAGTATTTT
TRBJ1-3 - - TRBV28 CASRLGAGGNTIYF TGTGCCAGCAGATTAGGGGCTGGGGGAAACACCATATATTTT
TRBJ1-5 TRBD1 - TRBV28 CASSFSQGAVQPQHF TGTGCCAGCAGTTTCTCTCAGGGGGCTGTGCAGCCCCAGCATTTT
TRBJ1-6 TRBD1 - TRBV28 CASSLIRGSYNSPLHF TGTGCCAGCAGCCTAATCAGGGGGTCCTATAATTCACCCCTCCACTTT
TRBJ2-5 TRBD2 - TRBV6-6 CASIRSGRTQETQYF TGTGCCAGCATTCGGAGCGGGAGGACACAAGAGACCCAGTACTTC
TRBJ2-3 - - TRBV14 CASSQESGVADTQYF TGTGCCAGCAGCCAAGAGTCCGGAGTGGCAGATACGCAGTATTTT
TRBJ1-6 - - TRBV5-6 CASSLSDRHNSPLHF TGTGCCAGCAGCTTGTCAGACAGGCATAATTCACCCCTCCACTTT